This TCR beta chain appears in the sequencing data of a study of cytomegalovirus exposure and HLA in healthy donors. General study results and limits: Per a later analysis, HLA-associated TCR beta chains showed more clonal expansion than other, equally common TCR beta chains. Researchers counted roughly 150 TCR beta chains as cytomegalovirus-associated.

PCR employed 60 Vbeta and 13 Jbeta primers. Authors' methods: An analysis performed later counted 70 million to 90 million unique TCR beta chains (roughly 11 million of them shared). Here immunoSEQ multiplex PCR was the method, and the copy in TCRdb shows in-frame clones only, minus some. Clone size and the V and J calls come from that table; the DNA yielded D and trimming. The sample records approximately 110,000 clones, 65% to 85% being singletons. This clone is a singleton in its sample. Its antigen remains unknown. Sequencing was done on a sample of PBMCs. The clonotype originates from a man aged 18 to 30 in good health and CMV-seronegative.

As DNA, the CDR3 is TGTGCCAGCAGCTTAGCGCTCAACGAGCAGTACTTC. It is translated as CASSLALNEQYF. The J gene is TRBJ2-5, the V gene TRBV7-9; no reliable D call. The end of the DNA aligns better with TRBJ2-7, so the J call may be wrong. Germline V CDR1 and CDR2: SEHNR, FQNEAQ (reference sequence). This CDR3 region has 12 residues.